The entry below gives a single T cell receptor (beta chain) sequence along with its context. As yet, its antigen is unknown. Sequencing was performed with immunoSEQ multiplex PCR; in TCRdb, only in-frame clones are kept and a portion is missing. The data show roughly 34,000 clones, roughly 80% seen once. The data are from a study of PD-1 blockade in mismatch repair-deficient tumors. On the study more broadly: Enrolled about 2013-2017, patients had progressing, pretreated mismatch repair-deficient cancers of 11 to 13 types.

Study outcomes and limitations: Tumor-resident clones, often absent from pretreatment blood, expanded after pembrolizumab and then contracted.

Mismatch repair deficiency was confirmed in all patients, by PCR or immunohistochemistry. A few pembrolizumab responders had their TCRs sequenced. The receptor comes from an adult with mismatch repair-deficient cancer. The sequences come from PBMCs, collected around 6 weeks after starting pembrolizumab.

For the CDR3, the DNA is TGTGCCAGCAGCTTGGGCCACCTAGCCTACGAGCAGTACTTC. Translated, it gives CASSLGHLAYEQYF. The V gene is TRBV5-6, the J gene TRBJ2-7, with D uncertain. CDR1 and CDR2 from the germline V gene are SGHDT and YYEEEE. V dropped 0 bases and J dropped 2 bases, with 9 bases sitting between them. This CDR3 comprises 14 residues.